This record concerns one TCR beta chain sequence. The data stem from a study of blood T cell repertoires in COVID-19. The data were produced by immunoSEQ multiplex PCR, yet TCRdb's version contains in-frame clones alone and is incomplete. The sample yields 25,000 to 30,000 clones, around 92% seen once. CDR1 is MNHEY, CDR2 SVGAGI, per germline. This CDR3 is built from 14 residues. Trimming at V came to 10 bases and at J to 10 bases, leaving 15 bases not matched to a gene. Sequencing used peripheral blood. This sequence joins TRBV6-5 and TRBJ2-1; 8 bases line up with TRBD2. The TCR was taken from an older woman with COVID-19, enrolled during active disease. CDR3 region: CATTRGGGGIEQFF. The DNA for the CDR3 is TGTGCCACCACCCGGGGGGGAGGGGGGATAGAGCAGTTCTTC.